This TCR beta chain was sequenced in a study of Graves' ophthalmopathy and Graves' hyperthyroidism. The CDR3 runs to 16 residues. Trimming shortened V by 3 bases and J by 4 bases, and 18 bases separated the two germline ends. Scientists amplified the TCR beta CDR3 regions from RNA transcripts. The first round was an RT-PCR with HTBI primers, and the second round was a multiplex PCR. Via MiXCR, TCRdb re-called the multiplex PCR reads, giving one row per CDR3 protein. Among over a million distinct CDR3 sequences listed, about 36% were seen once. This clonotype was seen at least ten times. The chain has TRBV12-3 or TRBV12-4 and TRBJ2-5; D might be TRBD2 (6 bases). Material: peripheral blood or thyroid tissue (not recorded which). The source of this sequence is an adult man with Graves' hyperthyroidism. The CDR3 spells CASSFAGRGRRETQYF. The CDR3 DNA is TGTGCCAGCAGTTTTGCGGGTCGAGGGAGGAGAGAGACCCAGTACTTC.